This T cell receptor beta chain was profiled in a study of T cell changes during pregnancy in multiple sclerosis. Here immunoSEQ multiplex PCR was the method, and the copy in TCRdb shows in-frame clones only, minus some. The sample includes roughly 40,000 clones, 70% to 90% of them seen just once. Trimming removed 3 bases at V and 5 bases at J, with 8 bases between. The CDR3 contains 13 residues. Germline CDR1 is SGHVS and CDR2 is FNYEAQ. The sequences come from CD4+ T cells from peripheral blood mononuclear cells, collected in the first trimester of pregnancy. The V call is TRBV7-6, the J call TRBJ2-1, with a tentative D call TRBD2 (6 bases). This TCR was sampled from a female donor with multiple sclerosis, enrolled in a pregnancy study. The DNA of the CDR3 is TGTGCCAGCAGCTTTAGCGGCCACAATGAGCAGTTCTTC. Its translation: CASSFSGHNEQFF.